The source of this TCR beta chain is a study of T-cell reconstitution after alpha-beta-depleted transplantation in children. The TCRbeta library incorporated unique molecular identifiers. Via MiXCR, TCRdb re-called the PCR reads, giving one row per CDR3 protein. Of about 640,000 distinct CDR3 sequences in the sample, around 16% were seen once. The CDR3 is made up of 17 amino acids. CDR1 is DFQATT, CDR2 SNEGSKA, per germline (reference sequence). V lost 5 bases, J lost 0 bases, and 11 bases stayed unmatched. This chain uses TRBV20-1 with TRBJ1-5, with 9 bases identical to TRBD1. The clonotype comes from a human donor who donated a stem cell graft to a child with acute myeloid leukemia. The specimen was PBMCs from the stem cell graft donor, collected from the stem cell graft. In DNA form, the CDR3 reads TGCAGTGCTTATAGGGGACAGGGTCAATATAGCAATCAGCCCCAGCATTTT. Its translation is CSAYRGQGQYSNQPQHF.